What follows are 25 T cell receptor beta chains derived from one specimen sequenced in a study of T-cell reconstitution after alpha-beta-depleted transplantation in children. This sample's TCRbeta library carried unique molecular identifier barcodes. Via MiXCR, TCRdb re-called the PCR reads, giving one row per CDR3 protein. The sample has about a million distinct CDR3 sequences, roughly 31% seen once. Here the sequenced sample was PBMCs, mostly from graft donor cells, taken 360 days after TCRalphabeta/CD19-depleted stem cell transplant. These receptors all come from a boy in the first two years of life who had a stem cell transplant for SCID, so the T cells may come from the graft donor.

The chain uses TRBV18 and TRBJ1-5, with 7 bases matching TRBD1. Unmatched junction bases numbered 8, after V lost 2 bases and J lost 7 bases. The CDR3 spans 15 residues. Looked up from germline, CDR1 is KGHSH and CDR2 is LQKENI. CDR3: CASSPETGRQQPQHF. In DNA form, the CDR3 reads TGTGCCAGCTCACCAGAGACAGGGCGGCAACAGCCCCAGCATTTT.

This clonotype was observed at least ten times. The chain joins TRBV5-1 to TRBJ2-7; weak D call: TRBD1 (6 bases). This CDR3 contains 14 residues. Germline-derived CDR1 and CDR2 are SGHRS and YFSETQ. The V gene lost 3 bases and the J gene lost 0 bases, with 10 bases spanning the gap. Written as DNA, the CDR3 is TGCGCCAGCAGCTACACAGGGCTCTCCTACGAGCAGTACTTC. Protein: CASSYTGLSYEQYF.

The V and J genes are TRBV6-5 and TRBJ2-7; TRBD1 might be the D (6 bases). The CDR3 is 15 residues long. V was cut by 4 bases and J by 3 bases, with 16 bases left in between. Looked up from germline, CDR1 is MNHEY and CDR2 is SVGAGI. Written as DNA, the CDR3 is TGTGCCAGCAGTTCTCGACAGGTCGCTGGCTACGAGCAGTACTTC. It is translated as CASSSRQVAGYEQYF.

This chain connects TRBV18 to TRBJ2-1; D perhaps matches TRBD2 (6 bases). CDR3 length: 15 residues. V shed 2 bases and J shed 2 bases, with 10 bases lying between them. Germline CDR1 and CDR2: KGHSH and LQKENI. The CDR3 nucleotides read TGTGCCAGCTCACCATTCGGGGGTACCTACAATGAGCAGTTCTTC. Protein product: CASSPFGGTYNEQFF.

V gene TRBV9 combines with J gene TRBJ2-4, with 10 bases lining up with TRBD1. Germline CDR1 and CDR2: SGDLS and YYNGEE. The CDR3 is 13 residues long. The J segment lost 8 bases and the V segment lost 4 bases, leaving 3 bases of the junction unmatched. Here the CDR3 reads CASSLDRGDIQYF. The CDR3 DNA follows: TGTGCCAGCAGCTTGGACAGGGGGGACATTCAGTACTTC.

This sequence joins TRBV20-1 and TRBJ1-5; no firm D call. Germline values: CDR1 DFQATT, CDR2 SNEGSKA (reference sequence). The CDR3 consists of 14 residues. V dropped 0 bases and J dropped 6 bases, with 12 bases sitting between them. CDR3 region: CSARDRGLGQPQHF. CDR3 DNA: TGCAGTGCTAGAGATCGAGGGTTAGGTCAGCCCCAGCATTTT.

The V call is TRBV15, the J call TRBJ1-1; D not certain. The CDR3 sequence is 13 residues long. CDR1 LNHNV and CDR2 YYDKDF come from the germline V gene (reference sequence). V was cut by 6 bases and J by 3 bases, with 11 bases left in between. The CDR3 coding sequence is TGTGCCACCAGGGGTCGGGGAGACACTGAAGCTTTCTTT. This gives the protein CATRGRGDTEAFF.

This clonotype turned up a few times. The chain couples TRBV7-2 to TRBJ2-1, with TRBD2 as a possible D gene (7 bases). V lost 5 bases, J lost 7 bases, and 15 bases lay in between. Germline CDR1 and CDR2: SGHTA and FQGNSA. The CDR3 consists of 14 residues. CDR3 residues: CASSRGGLKNEQFF. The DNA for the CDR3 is TGTGCCAGCAGCAGGGGGGGCCTTAAGAATGAGCAGTTCTTC.

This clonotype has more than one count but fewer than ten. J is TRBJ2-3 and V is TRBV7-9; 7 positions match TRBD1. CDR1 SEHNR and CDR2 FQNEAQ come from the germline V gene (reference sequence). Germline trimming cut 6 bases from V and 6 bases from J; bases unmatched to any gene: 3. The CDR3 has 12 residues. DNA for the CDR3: TGTGCCAGCAGTGGGGACAGCGATACGCAGTATTTT. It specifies CASSGDSDTQYF.

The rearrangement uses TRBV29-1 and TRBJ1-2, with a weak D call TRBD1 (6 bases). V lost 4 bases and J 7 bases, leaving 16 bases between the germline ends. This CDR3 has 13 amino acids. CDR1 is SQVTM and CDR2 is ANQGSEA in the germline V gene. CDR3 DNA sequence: TGCAGCGTTGTAGAACAGGGATTTGGTGGCTACACCTTC. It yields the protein CSVVEQGFGGYTF.

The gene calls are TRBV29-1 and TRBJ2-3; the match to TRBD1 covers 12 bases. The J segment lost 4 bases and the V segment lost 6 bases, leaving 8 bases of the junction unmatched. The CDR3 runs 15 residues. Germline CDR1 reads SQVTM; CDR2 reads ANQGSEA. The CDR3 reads CSVPSRDRGPDTQYF. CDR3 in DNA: TGCAGCGTCCCCTCCCGGGACAGGGGGCCAGATACGCAGTATTTT.

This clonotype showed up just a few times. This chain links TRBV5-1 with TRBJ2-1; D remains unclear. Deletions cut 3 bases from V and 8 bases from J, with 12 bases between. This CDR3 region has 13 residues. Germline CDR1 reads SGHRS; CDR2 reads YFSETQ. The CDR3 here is CASSSSAPDEQFF. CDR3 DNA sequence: TGCGCCAGCAGCTCGTCGGCGCCAGATGAGCAGTTCTTC.

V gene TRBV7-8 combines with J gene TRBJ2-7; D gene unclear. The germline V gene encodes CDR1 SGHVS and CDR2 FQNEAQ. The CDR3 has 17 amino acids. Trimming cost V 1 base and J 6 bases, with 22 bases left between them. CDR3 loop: CASSLEQEGIKASEQYF. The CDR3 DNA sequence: TGTGCCAGCAGCTTAGAACAAGAAGGGATTAAGGCCTCCGAGCAGTACTTC.

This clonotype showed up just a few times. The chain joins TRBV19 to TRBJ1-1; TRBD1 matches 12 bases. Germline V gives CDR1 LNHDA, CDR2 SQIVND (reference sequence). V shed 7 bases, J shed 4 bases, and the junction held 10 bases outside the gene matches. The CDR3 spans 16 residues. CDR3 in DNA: TGTGCCAGTAATATGGGACAGGGGGCGTCGGGCACTGAAGCTTTCTTT. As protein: CASNMGQGASGTEAFF.

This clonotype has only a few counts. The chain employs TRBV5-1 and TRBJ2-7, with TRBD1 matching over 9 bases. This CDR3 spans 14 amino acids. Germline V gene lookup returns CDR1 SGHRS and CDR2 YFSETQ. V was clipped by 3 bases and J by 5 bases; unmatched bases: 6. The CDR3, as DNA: TGCGCCAGCAGCTACGGACAGGGGACGGACGAGCAGTACTTC. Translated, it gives CASSYGQGTDEQYF.

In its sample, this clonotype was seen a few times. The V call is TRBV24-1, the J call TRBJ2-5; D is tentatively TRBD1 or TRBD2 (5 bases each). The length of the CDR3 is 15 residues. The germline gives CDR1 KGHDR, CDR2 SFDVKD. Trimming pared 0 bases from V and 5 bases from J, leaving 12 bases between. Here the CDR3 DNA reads TGTGCCACCAGTGATTTGTGGGACGCTCGGGAGACCCAGTACTTC. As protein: CATSDLWDARETQYF.

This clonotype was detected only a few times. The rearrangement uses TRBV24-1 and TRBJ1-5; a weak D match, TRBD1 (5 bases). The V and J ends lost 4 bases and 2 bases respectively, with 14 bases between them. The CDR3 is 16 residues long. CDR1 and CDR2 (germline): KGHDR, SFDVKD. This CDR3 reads CATSESGFSGNQPQHF. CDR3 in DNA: TGTGCCACCAGTGAGTCAGGGTTTTCAGGCAATCAGCCCCAGCATTTT.

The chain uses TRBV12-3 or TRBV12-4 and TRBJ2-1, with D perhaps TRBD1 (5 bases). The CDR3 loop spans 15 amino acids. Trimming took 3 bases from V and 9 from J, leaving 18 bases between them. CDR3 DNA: TGTGCCAGCAGTTTTCCTCTCTTGGGGCTGGGTGAGCAGTTCTTC. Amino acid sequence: CASSFPLLGLGEQFF.

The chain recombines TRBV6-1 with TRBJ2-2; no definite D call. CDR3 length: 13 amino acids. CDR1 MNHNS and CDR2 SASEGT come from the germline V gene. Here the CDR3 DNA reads TGTGCGGCTATAGGGACGAACACCGGGGAGCTGTTTTTT. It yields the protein CAAIGTNTGELFF.

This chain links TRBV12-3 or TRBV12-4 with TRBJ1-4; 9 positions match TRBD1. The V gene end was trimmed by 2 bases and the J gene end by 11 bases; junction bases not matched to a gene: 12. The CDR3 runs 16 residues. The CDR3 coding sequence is TGTGCCAGCAGTTTACAGGCCGGGACAGGGATAAAGAAACTGTTTTTT. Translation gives CASSLQAGTGIKKLFF.

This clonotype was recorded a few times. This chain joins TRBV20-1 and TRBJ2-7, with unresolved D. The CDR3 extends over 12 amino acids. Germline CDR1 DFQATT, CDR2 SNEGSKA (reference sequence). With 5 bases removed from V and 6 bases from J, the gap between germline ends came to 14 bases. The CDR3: CSADSAAIEQYF. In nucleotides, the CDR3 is TGCAGTGCTGACTCCGCTGCTATCGAGCAGTACTTC.

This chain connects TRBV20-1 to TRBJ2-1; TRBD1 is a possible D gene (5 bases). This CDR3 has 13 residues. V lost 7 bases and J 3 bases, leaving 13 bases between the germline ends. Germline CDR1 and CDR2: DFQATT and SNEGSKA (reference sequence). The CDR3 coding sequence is TGCAGTGTTAGGGCAGGGAACTACAATGAGCAGTTCTTC. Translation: CSVRAGNYNEQFF.

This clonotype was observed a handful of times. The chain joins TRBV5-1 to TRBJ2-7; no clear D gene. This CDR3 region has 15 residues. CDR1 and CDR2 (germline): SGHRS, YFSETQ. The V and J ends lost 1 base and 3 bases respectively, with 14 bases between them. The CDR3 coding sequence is TGCGCCAGCAGCTTGTTCCCAGTTGGGGACTACGAGCAGTACTTC. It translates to CASSLFPVGDYEQYF.

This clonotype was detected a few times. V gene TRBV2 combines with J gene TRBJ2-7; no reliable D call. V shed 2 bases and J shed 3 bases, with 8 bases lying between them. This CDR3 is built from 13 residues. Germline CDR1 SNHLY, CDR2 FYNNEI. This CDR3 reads CASSEWELYEQYF. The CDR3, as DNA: TGTGCCAGCAGTGAATGGGAACTCTACGAGCAGTACTTC.

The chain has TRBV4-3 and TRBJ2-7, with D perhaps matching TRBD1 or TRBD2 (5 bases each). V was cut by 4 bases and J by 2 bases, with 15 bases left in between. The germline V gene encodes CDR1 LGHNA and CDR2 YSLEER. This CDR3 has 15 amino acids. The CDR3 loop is CASSPAGTSTYEQYF. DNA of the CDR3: TGCGCCAGCAGCCCGGCCGGGACGTCGACCTACGAGCAGTACTTC.